Shown below are 17 T cell receptor beta chains from a single sample sequenced in a study of blood T cell repertoires in COVID-19. TCRdb's table, derived via immunoSEQ multiplex PCR, lists solely in-frame clones and lacks some. The sample shows 300,000 or so clones, 80% to 95% of them seen only once. The sequenced sample consisted of PBMCs or T cells enriched from blood (not recorded which). The source is a woman aged 25-40 years who had recovered from COVID-19.

The chain uses TRBV6-5 and TRBJ1-5; D gene ambiguous. The V gene lost 7 bases and the J gene lost 4 bases, with 14 bases spanning the gap. This CDR3 spans 14 amino acids. Germline V lookup: CDR1 MNHEY, CDR2 SVGAGI. CDR3 in amino acids: CASTPEGSNQPQHF. The CDR3 region has the DNA TGTGCCAGCACCCCCGAGGGATCAAATCAGCCCCAGCATTTT.

This clone has only one observation. The chain combines TRBV6-5 with TRBJ2-7; perhaps TRBD2 as D (6 bases). This CDR3 contains 15 residues. With 6 bases removed from V and 1 base from J, the gap between germline ends came to 16 bases. Germline V lookup: CDR1 MNHEY, CDR2 SVGAGI. The CDR3 DNA sequence: TGTGCCAGCAGGCGAGACCGGGACTTATCCTACGAGCAGTACTTC. The encoded protein is CASRRDRDLSYEQYF.

This clone has a handful of counts. DNA for the CDR3: TGTGCCAGCAGTGCCCACAGGACGCCGATGGAGCTGTTTTTT. Translated, it gives CASSAHRTPMELFF. This chain links TRBV6-4 with TRBJ2-2, with D possibly matching TRBD1 (5 bases). Between the trimmed V and J ends, which lost 4 bases and 10 bases, there was a span of 16 bases. Germline CDR1 is MRHNA and CDR2 is SNTAGT. The CDR3 extends over 14 amino acids.

The gene calls are TRBV7-2 and TRBJ1-1, with D tentatively TRBD1 (5 bases). Trimming left V 3 bases short and J 6 bases short, with 11 bases between. The CDR3 consists of 13 residues. Germline lookup yields CDR1 SGHTA and CDR2 FQGNSA. As DNA, the CDR3 is TGTGCCAGCAGCTTTCGGGGGAGACCTGAAGCTTTCTTT. Translating gives CASSFRGRPEAFF.

The chain links TRBV5-1 to TRBJ2-1, with TRBD2 matching 16 bases. V trimming: 5 bases; J trimming: 8 bases; junction bases outside the gene matches: 7. Germline V lookup: CDR1 SGHRS, CDR2 YFSETQ. This CDR3 comprises 16 residues. This chain's CDR3 is CASRRPGLAGGDEQFF. The CDR3 coding sequence is TGCGCCAGCAGACGACCGGGACTAGCGGGAGGGGATGAGCAGTTCTTC.

The V call is TRBV7-5, the J call TRBJ2-7; the DNA was not compared with TRBD2, the D call given in the table. TRBV7-5 is assigned pseudogene status. The CDR3 covers 13 residues. DNA of the CDR3: TGTGCCAGAAGCTTCCTACGGGGAGGAGAGCAGTACTTC. Translated, it gives CARSFLRGGEQYF.

The V and J genes are TRBV7-3 and TRBJ2-1, with 12 bases fitting TRBD2. CDR3 length: 15 residues. Germline V CDR1 and CDR2: SGHTA, FQGTGA. With V trimmed by 4 bases and J by 10 bases, 8 bases remained unmatched. CDR3 DNA: TGTGCCAGCAGCTCCCTAGCGGGAGGGGTCGGGGAGCAGTTCTTC. Protein product: CASSSLAGGVGEQFF. Using reference TRBV7-3 and TRBJ2-1 for the parts outside the CDR3, the full variable domain is GAGVSQTPSNKVTEKGKYVELRCDPISGHTALYWYRQSLGQGPEFLIYFQGTGAADDSGLPNDRFFAVRPEGSVSTLKIQRTERGDSAVYLCASSSLAGGVGEQFFGPGTRLTVL.

J is TRBJ1-2 and V is TRBV6-4; D gene ambiguous. This CDR3 region has 12 residues. V was shortened by 3 bases and J by 7 bases, with 9 bases between the two germline ends. Germline V gives CDR1 MRHNA, CDR2 SNTAGT. CDR3 protein: CASSETGIGYTF. The CDR3 DNA sequence: TGTGCCAGCAGTGAAACGGGGATTGGCTACACCTTC.

This clone was seen just once. This sequence joins TRBV7-3 and TRBJ2-7; TRBD2 matches at 13 bases. This CDR3 is 15 amino acids long. Germline CDR1 is SGHTA and CDR2 is FQGTGA. V shed 2 bases and J 6 bases; nucleotides not matched to a gene: 4. The CDR3 spells CASSLQGLAGSEQYF. The DNA of the CDR3 is TGTGCCAGCAGCTTACAGGGACTAGCGGGAAGCGAGCAGTACTTC.

The J gene is TRBJ2-1, the V gene TRBV28, with 9 bases lining up with TRBD2. CDR3 length: 17 amino acids. CDR1 is MDHEN and CDR2 is SYDVKM in the germline V gene. J was trimmed by 1 base and V by 3 bases; bases with no gene match: 7. CDR3 bases: TGTGCCAGCAGTTTGCCTCTAGCGGGAATTTCCTACAATGAGCAGTTCTTC. Translated, it gives CASSLPLAGISYNEQFF.

The chain is built from TRBV24-1 and TRBJ2-5; 9 bases line up with TRBD2. V was clipped by 4 bases and J by 5 bases; unmatched bases: 7. The CDR3 consists of 15 residues. Germline V gene sequence: CDR1 KGHDR, CDR2 SFDVKD. The CDR3 here is CATSDPRTSVETQYF. In DNA, the CDR3 is TGTGCCACCAGTGACCCAAGGACTAGCGTGGAGACCCAGTACTTC.

The chain is built from TRBV9 and TRBJ2-1; D gene unclear. V lost 0 bases, J lost 2 bases, and 21 bases lay in between. This CDR3 region has 19 residues. Looked up from germline, CDR1 is SGDLS and CDR2 is YYNGEE. The CDR3 bases are TGTGCCAGCAGCGTAGTCTCCGATCCCTGGAGACTCGCCTACAATGAGCAGTTCTTC. As protein: CASSVVSDPWRLAYNEQFF.

The rearrangement uses TRBV4-3 and TRBJ1-2; D may be TRBD1 (5 bases). In germline, CDR1 is LGHNA, CDR2 YSLEER. This CDR3 is built from 15 residues. V shed 4 bases and J shed 6 bases, with 18 bases lying between them. In nucleotides, the CDR3 is TGCGCCAGCAGCCCCTGGTTAGGGGTAGAGGATGGCTACACCTTC. This translates into CASSPWLGVEDGYTF.

The rearrangement links TRBV6-6 to TRBJ1-1; TRBD1 matches 7 bases. This CDR3 spans 14 amino acids. The V and J ends lost 2 bases and 5 bases, in that order; junction bases with no gene match: 5. Germline CDR1 reads MNHNY; CDR2 reads SVGAGI (reference sequence). The CDR3 protein is CASSYVLQGTEAFF. The DNA for the CDR3 is TGTGCCAGCAGTTACGTGTTACAGGGGACTGAAGCTTTCTTT.

V is TRBV5-1 and J is TRBJ1-5; D perhaps matches TRBD1 (6 bases). From germline, CDR1 is SGHRS and CDR2 YFSETQ. The V gene lost 8 bases and the J gene lost 1 base, with 13 bases spanning the gap. This CDR3 region has 14 residues. CDR3: CASSTGISNQPQHF. The CDR3, as DNA: TGCGCCAGTTCTACAGGGATAAGCAATCAGCCCCAGCATTTT.

J is TRBJ2-2 and V is TRBV27; 12 positions match TRBD2. V trimming: 3 bases; J trimming: 4 bases; junction bases outside the gene matches: 12. The CDR3 has 19 residues. In germline, CDR1 is MNHEY, CDR2 SMNVEV (reference sequence). This CDR3 is CASSFRTSGTPRGTGELFF. CDR3 DNA sequence: TGTGCCAGCAGTTTCCGGACTAGCGGGACCCCGAGAGGCACCGGGGAGCTGTTTTTT.

The CDR3 DNA reads TGTGCCAGCAGTTTGAACAGGGGTCCCTTGAATGAGCAGTTCTTC. Its translation is CASSLNRGPLNEQFF. The chain carries TRBV6-5 and TRBJ2-1; 7 nucleotides agree with TRBD1. The CDR3 length is 15 residues. J was trimmed by 7 bases and V by 4 bases; bases with no gene match: 10. CDR1 and CDR2 (germline): MNHEY, SVGAGI.